The 32 T cell receptor beta chains given below trace back to one sample, sequenced in a study of graft-versus-host responses after intestinal transplantation. Clones were read by immunoSEQ multiplex PCR, and TCRdb kept only the in-frame ones, dropping some. The sample has 20,000 to 25,000 clones, around three quarters seen once; the top ten hold around 3%. Investigators treated the graft tissue so that it released intraepithelial and lamina propria lymphocytes. Sequencing was performed on ileum tissue, taken 12 days after intestinal transplant. The receptors shown here come from a human patient who received an intestinal transplant, so some T cells may come from the graft donor.

The CDR3 coding sequence is TGTGCCAGCAGCCAATGGTATATCATGGGACTGAGTCTGTGGCCCCAGCATTTT. Translated: CASSQWYIMGLSLWPQHF. This sequence joins TRBV4-2 and TRBJ1-5; possibly TRBD1 for D (5 bases). Germline CDR1 LGHNA, CDR2 YNFKEQ. Trimming removed 2 bases at V and 9 bases at J, with 26 bases between. The CDR3 sequence is 18 residues long.

V is TRBV4-2 and J is TRBJ2-3; 11 bases are a match to TRBD2. From germline, CDR1 is LGHNA and CDR2 YNFKEQ. This CDR3 spans 17 amino acids. V dropped 5 bases and J dropped 2; count of bases not matched to a gene: 9. The CDR3 DNA follows: TGTGCCAGCAGCTACCTGAGACTAGCGGGATACACAGATACGCAGTATTTT. It encodes CASSYLRLAGYTDTQYF.

The chain is built from TRBV7-9 and TRBJ1-1, with a tentative D call TRBD1 (6 bases). CDR3 length: 14 residues. Germline values: CDR1 SEHNR, CDR2 FQNEAQ (reference sequence). V was clipped by 3 bases and J by 4 bases, with 12 bases between them. The CDR3 loop reads CASSFGRGGTEAFF. The CDR3 DNA reads TGTGCCAGCAGCTTCGGCAGGGGCGGCACTGAAGCTTTCTTT.

The CDR3 here is CASSLPRAGANVLTF. DNA for the CDR3: TGTGCCAGTAGTCTGCCCAGGGCCGGGGCCAACGTCCTGACTTTC. V is TRBV19 and J is TRBJ2-6; TRBD1 is a possible D gene (5 bases). Trimming pared 5 bases from V and 4 bases from J, leaving 12 bases between. The CDR3 spans 15 residues. Germline assignment: CDR1 LNHDA and CDR2 SQIVND (reference sequence).

This clone was found a few times. The CDR3 nucleotides are TGTGCCAGTAGTATTATAACTGCCAATGAGCAGTTCTTC. Protein product: CASSIITANEQFF. The rearrangement links TRBV19 to TRBJ2-1; D gene unclear. CDR3 length: 13 amino acids. The V end was cut by 3 bases, the J end by 6 bases, with 9 bases between. Germline V gives CDR1 LNHDA, CDR2 SQIVND (reference sequence).

This clone has a handful of counts. The chain links TRBV6-4 to TRBJ1-2; D perhaps matches TRBD1 (5 bases). Germline-derived CDR1 and CDR2 are MRHNA and SNTAGT. V gave up 6 bases and J gave up 0 bases, with 14 bases separating them. This CDR3 has 15 amino acids. In nucleotides, the CDR3 is TGTGCCAGCAGCGAGGGAGGGGCAACTAACTATGGCTACACCTTC. Protein sequence: CASSEGGATNYGYTF.

The chain uses TRBV13 and TRBJ2-5; D may be TRBD2 (6 bases). The CDR3 is 19 residues long. V dropped 5 bases and J dropped 1 base, with 26 bases sitting between them. Germline loops: CDR1 PRHDT, CDR2 FYEKMQ (reference sequence). CDR3: CASSMTASAASAGQETQYF. For the CDR3, the DNA is TGTGCCAGCAGCATGACAGCCTCGGCGGCTAGCGCCGGCCAAGAGACCCAGTACTTC.

This rearrangement joins TRBV19 to TRBJ2-4; D unclear. There are 14 residues in the CDR3. Germline V gives CDR1 LNHDA, CDR2 SQIVND (reference sequence). Between the trimmed V and J ends, which lost 7 bases and 0 bases, there was a span of 10 bases. CDR3 nucleotides: TGTGCCAGTATGGCGGAGCTAGCCAAAAACATTCAGTACTTC. The encoded protein is CASMAELAKNIQYF.

This clone was counted only a few times. The rearrangement uses TRBV4-1 and TRBJ1-2, with a tentative D call TRBD1 (6 bases). The CDR3 is made up of 16 amino acids. V lost 6 bases to trimming and J lost 4 bases, with 21 bases between them. Germline V gives CDR1 MGHRA, CDR2 YSYEKL. This CDR3 is CASSPDRSSTLYGYTF. The CDR3 DNA follows: TGCGCCAGCAGTCCCGACAGGTCATCTACCCTCTATGGCTACACCTTC.

The chain recombines TRBV4-3 with TRBJ2-7; weak D call: TRBD1 (5 bases). This CDR3 region has 15 residues. The V and J ends lost 1 base and 2 bases respectively, with 12 bases between them. CDR1 and CDR2 (germline): LGHNA, YSLEER. In nucleotides, the CDR3 is TGCGCCAGCAGCCAAGTGTGGGGCGCTACCTACGAGCAGTACTTC. This translates into CASSQVWGATYEQYF.

V is TRBV28 and J is TRBJ2-3, with TRBD2 matching over 7 bases. The CDR3 length is 17 residues. Germline lookup yields CDR1 MDHEN and CDR2 SYDVKM. Trimming cost V 5 bases and J 4 bases; bases outside gene matches: 15. CDR3 bases: TGTGCCAGCAGTCCCATCCAGAGAGCGGGAAATCCAGATACGCAGTATTTT. Its protein product is CASSPIQRAGNPDTQYF.

This clone was counted between two and nine times. The CDR3 loop is CASSWTGSYGYTF. CDR3 sequence (DNA): TGTGCCAGCAGCTGGACAGGGTCCTATGGCTACACCTTC. The chain joins TRBV11-2 to TRBJ1-2, with TRBD1 identical over 8 bases. V was clipped by 4 bases and J by 4 bases; unmatched bases: 2. The germline CDR1 and CDR2 sequences are SGHAT and FQNNGV. The CDR3 has 13 residues.

This clone was seen once. This chain links TRBV2 with TRBJ2-1, with 9 positions matching TRBD2. V lost 6 bases to trimming and J lost 6 bases; unmatched junction nucleotides: 6. The CDR3 is 14 residues long. Germline-derived CDR1 and CDR2 are SNHLY and FYNNEI. CDR3 in DNA: TGTGCCAGCAGGGTGGTACTAGCGGGCAATGAGCAGTTCTTC. Translated, it gives CASRVVLAGNEQFF.

This sequence joins TRBV10-3 and TRBJ1-1; perhaps TRBD1 as D (5 bases). Germline CDR1 is ENHRY and CDR2 is SYGVKD. This CDR3 is built from 14 residues. The germline V and J ends were trimmed by 3 bases and 3 bases, with 11 bases remaining between them. The CDR3 spells CAISEQEGDTEAFF. The CDR3 DNA reads TGTGCCATCAGTGAACAGGAAGGAGACACTGAAGCTTTCTTT.

The rearrangement joins TRBV30 to TRBJ2-7; possible D gene TRBD2, 7 bases. Trimming shortened V by 4 bases and J by 2 bases, and 15 bases separated the two germline ends. Germline V gene lookup returns CDR1 GTSNPN and CDR2 SVGIG (reference sequence). This CDR3 contains 14 residues. The DNA of the CDR3 is TGTGCCTGGAATTTGGGGGGGCCGGCCTACGAGCAGTACTTC. It encodes CAWNLGGPAYEQYF.

This rearrangement joins TRBV10-1 to TRBJ1-3, with D possibly TRBD1 on 5 matching bases. V lost 7 bases and J lost 4, with 17 bases in between. Looked up from germline, CDR1 is WNHNN and CDR2 is SYGVQD (reference sequence). CDR3 length equals 15 residues. In DNA, the CDR3 is TGCGCCAGCACCATTCTGGGTCCAGGGGGAAACACCATATATTTT. Its translation is CASTILGPGGNTIYF.

The chain recombines TRBV11-2 with TRBJ1-2; D remains unclear. The CDR3 loop spans 13 amino acids. Germline V gene lookup returns CDR1 SGHAT and CDR2 FQNNGV. V was shortened by 3 bases and J by 4 bases, with 9 bases between the two germline ends. CDR3 DNA sequence: TGTGCCAGCAGCTTTCCGGACTTCTATGGCTACACCTTC. Encoded protein: CASSFPDFYGYTF.

Concerning this clone: The junction differs from germline at one of its ends, possibly a read error. The CDR3 sequence: CASSQALGGREQYF. DNA of the CDR3: TGTGCCAGCAGCCAAGCGTTAGGGGGCCGGGAGCAGTACTTC. The chain has TRBV4-1 and TRBJ2-7, with 7 bases fitting TRBD1. The germline CDR1 and CDR2 sequences are MGHRA and YSYEKL. The CDR3 length is 14 residues.

The table lists this clone with a few counts. This chain joins TRBV4-3 and TRBJ2-1; possibly TRBD2 for D (7 bases). The CDR3 consists of 13 residues. The V gene lost 6 bases and the J gene lost 7 bases, with 13 bases spanning the gap. Germline CDR1 LGHNA, CDR2 YSLEER. The CDR3, as DNA: TGCGCCAGCAGTGAGCGGGGACAAAATGAGCAGTTCTTC. It translates to CASSERGQNEQFF.

This chain joins TRBV2 and TRBJ2-1; no reliable D call. With 1 base removed from V and 3 bases from J, the gap between germline ends came to 4 bases. Per germline, CDR1 SNHLY and CDR2 FYNNEI. The CDR3 runs 13 residues. The CDR3 coding sequence is TGTGCCAGCAGTGAAGTCTACTACAATGAGCAGTTCTTC. This codes for CASSEVYYNEQFF.

The rearrangement joins TRBV5-1 to TRBJ2-1, with 13 positions matching TRBD2. CDR1 and CDR2 from the germline V gene are SGHRS and YFSETQ. With 7 bases clipped from V and 5 bases from J, the junction kept 3 bases outside the gene matches. There are 14 residues in the CDR3. CDR3 nucleotides: TGCGCCAGCTCGACTAGCGGGGGGAACAATGAGCAGTTCTTC. It codes for CASSTSGGNNEQFF.

In its sample, this clone was seen a few times. The chain links TRBV27 to TRBJ1-6, with D possibly being TRBD1 (5 bases). The length of the CDR3 is 13 residues. The V gene's germline CDR1 is MNHEY and CDR2 SMNVEV (reference sequence). Trimming stripped 3 bases from V and 10 bases from J, with 10 bases between. In DNA form, the CDR3 reads TGTGCCAGCAGTTTCCTGACAGAATCACCCCTCCACTTT. This gives the protein CASSFLTESPLHF.

The gene calls are TRBV19 and TRBJ2-7; 7 bases are a match to TRBD1. CDR1 is LNHDA and CDR2 is SQIVND in the germline V gene (reference sequence). The V gene end was trimmed by 1 base and the J gene end by 7 bases; junction bases not matched to a gene: 7. The CDR3 runs 14 residues. The CDR3: CASSIAQGVREQYF. The CDR3 DNA reads TGTGCCAGTAGTATAGCGCAGGGGGTGAGGGAGCAGTACTTC. Variable domain in full (rest from reference TRBV19 and TRBJ2-7): DGGITQSPKYLFRKEGQNVTLSCEQNLNHDAMYWYRQDPGQGLRLIYYSQIVNDFQKGDIAEGYSVSREKKESFPLTVTSAQKNPTAFYLCASSIAQGVREQYFGPGTRLTVT.

This clone was seen more than once but under ten times. The J gene is TRBJ2-3, the V gene TRBV6-4; TRBD2 agrees at 12 bases. CDR1 is MRHNA and CDR2 is SNTAGT in the germline V gene. CDR3 length equals 15 residues. V lost 4 bases to trimming and J lost 1 base; unmatched junction nucleotides: 0. The CDR3 loop is CASSGTSGGTDTQYF. CDR3 nucleotide sequence: TGTGCCAGCAGTGGGACTAGCGGGGGCACAGATACGCAGTATTTT.

This chain links TRBV19 with TRBJ1-2, with TRBD1 matching 7 bases. The germline V gene has CDR1 LNHDA and CDR2 SQIVND (reference sequence). V lost 6 bases to trimming and J lost 3 bases; unmatched junction nucleotides: 7. The CDR3 runs 14 residues. The CDR3 region is CASSGEGAYYGYTF. The CDR3 nucleotides read TGTGCCAGTAGCGGCGAGGGGGCCTACTATGGCTACACCTTC.

The rearrangement uses TRBV29-1 and TRBJ2-1; D gene unclear. Trimming took 0 bases from V and 15 from J, leaving 18 bases between them. CDR1 and CDR2 from the germline V gene are SQVTM and ANQGSEA. This CDR3 comprises 13 residues. The CDR3 sequence: CSVEEGGDPRRFF. The CDR3 coding sequence is TGCAGCGTTGAAGAAGGCGGAGACCCTAGGCGGTTCTTC.

J is TRBJ2-3 and V is TRBV6-5; TRBD1 matches 8 bases. CDR3 length: 15 residues. Looked up from germline, CDR1 is MNHEY and CDR2 is SVGAGI. The V and J ends lost 6 bases and 1 base, in that order; junction bases with no gene match: 6. The CDR3 protein is CASSRGTGGTDTQYF. CDR3 nucleotides: TGTGCCAGCAGCCGCGGGACAGGTGGCACAGATACGCAGTATTTT.

The sample holds one count of this clone. The V and J genes are TRBV19 and TRBJ1-4; possibly TRBD1 for D (5 bases). The germline V gene encodes CDR1 LNHDA and CDR2 SQIVND (reference sequence). V was clipped by 5 bases and J by 4 bases, with 17 bases between them. The CDR3 contains 16 residues. The CDR3 region is CASSGPAGRHNEKLFF. DNA of the CDR3: TGTGCCAGTAGTGGGCCGGCAGGGAGGCATAATGAAAAACTGTTTTTT.

The gene calls are TRBV7-9 and TRBJ2-5; TRBD2 agrees at 8 bases. The ends lost 5 bases at V and 2 bases at J; junction bases unmatched: 7. CDR1 and CDR2 (germline): SEHNR, FQNEAQ (reference sequence). The CDR3 spans 15 residues. The CDR3 nucleotides are TGTGCCAGCAGCACACCACTAGCGGAACAAGAGACCCAGTACTTC. Protein product: CASSTPLAEQETQYF.

J is TRBJ2-2 and V is TRBV28; D unresolved. Per germline, CDR1 MDHEN and CDR2 SYDVKM. The V end lost 2 bases, the J end lost 2 bases, and 6 bases lay between the germline ends. This CDR3 has 14 residues. The CDR3 DNA follows: TGTGCCAGCAGTTTAGGTACAAACACCGGGGAGCTGTTTTTT. Amino acids: CASSLGTNTGELFF.

The chain uses TRBV6-4 and TRBJ2-2; D gene uncertain. CDR3 length equals 14 residues. Trimming took 2 bases from V and 3 from J, leaving 7 bases between them. Germline loops: CDR1 MRHNA, CDR2 SNTAGT. The CDR3 nucleotides read TGTGCCAGCAGTGACGGCGGCCACACCGGGGAGCTGTTTTTT. It yields the protein CASSDGGHTGELFF.

This chain connects TRBV28 to TRBJ2-7; D perhaps matches TRBD2 (5 bases). The CDR3 is 16 residues long. V lost 6 bases to trimming and J lost 0 bases, with 18 bases between them. Germline V lookup: CDR1 MDHEN, CDR2 SYDVKM. CDR3 coding DNA: TGTGCCAGCAGCCCGACCCCCCAAACTAGCTCCTACGAGCAGTACTTC. This codes for CASSPTPQTSSYEQYF.